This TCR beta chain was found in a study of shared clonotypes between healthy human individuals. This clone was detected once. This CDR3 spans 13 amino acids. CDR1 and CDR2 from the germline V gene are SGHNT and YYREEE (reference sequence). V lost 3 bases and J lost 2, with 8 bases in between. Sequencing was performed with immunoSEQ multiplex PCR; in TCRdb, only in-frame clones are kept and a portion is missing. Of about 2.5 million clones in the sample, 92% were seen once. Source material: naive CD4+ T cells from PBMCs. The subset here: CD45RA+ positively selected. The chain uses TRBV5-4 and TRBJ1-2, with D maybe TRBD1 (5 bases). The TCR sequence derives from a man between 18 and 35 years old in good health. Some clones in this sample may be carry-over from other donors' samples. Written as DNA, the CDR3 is TGTGCCAGCAGCTCTCCAGGGAACTATGGCTACACCTTC. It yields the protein CASSSPGNYGYTF.